The next 6 T cell receptor beta chains were all read from a single sample in a study of immune evolution from preneoplasia to lung adenocarcinoma. Using immunoSEQ multiplex PCR, the repertoire was profiled, and TCRdb retains in-frame clones only, with some absent. The profile covers some 5,000 clones, with roughly four fifths appearing a single time and about 6.9% taken by the ten largest. Sequenced input: FFPE minimally invasive lung adenocarcinoma tissue. These receptors came from a person between 50 and 69 years old with lung adenocarcinoma.

This rearrangement joins TRBV4-2 to TRBJ1-6; a weak D match, TRBD1 (5 bases). Germline CDR1 reads LGHNA; CDR2 reads YNFKEQ. The CDR3 consists of 16 residues. Trimming removed 1 base at V and 7 bases at J, with 14 bases between. The CDR3 here is CASSQVPRVGNSPLHF. The CDR3 nucleotides read TGTGCCAGCAGCCAAGTGCCCAGGGTGGGAAATTCACCCCTCCACTTT.

The J gene is TRBJ2-2, the V gene TRBV21-1; TRBD2, the table's D call, lacks a check against the DNA. TRBV21-1 is a pseudogene. This CDR3 comprises 15 residues. For the CDR3, the DNA is TGTGCCAGCATCCTGGGACTAGCAGGAACCGGGGAGCTGTTTTTT. This encodes CASILGLAGTGELFF.

The chain links TRBV11-3 to TRBJ2-3; TRBD2 matches 14 bases. The V gene's germline CDR1 is SGHNT and CDR2 YENEEA. The CDR3 covers 18 residues. V gave up 0 bases and J gave up 2 bases; unmatched junction bases: 4. The CDR3, as DNA: TGTGCCAGCAGCTTAGATCCGACTAGCGGGAGGGTCACAGATACGCAGTATTTT. Translating gives CASSLDPTSGRVTDTQYF.

The genes are TRBV7-9 and TRBJ2-7, with 9 nucleotides matching TRBD1. This CDR3 comprises 14 residues. Unmatched junction bases numbered 8, after V lost 5 bases and J lost 6 bases. CDR1 and CDR2 (germline): SEHNR, FQNEAQ (reference sequence). This chain's CDR3 is CASSPGTGKGEQYF. The DNA for the CDR3 is TGTGCCAGCAGCCCCGGGACAGGGAAGGGCGAGCAGTACTTC.

The chain recombines TRBV6-5 with TRBJ2-5; 9 bases match TRBD1. The ends lost 1 base at V and 5 bases at J; junction bases unmatched: 2. Germline V gene data show CDR1 as MNHEY and CDR2 as SVGAGI. The CDR3 extends over 14 amino acids. Here the CDR3 reads CASSYYRGLETQYF. Written as DNA, the CDR3 is TGTGCCAGCAGTTACTACAGGGGGCTGGAGACCCAGTACTTC.

V is TRBV29-1 and J is TRBJ2-2; D ambiguous. Germline values: CDR1 SQVTM, CDR2 ANQGSEA. The CDR3 runs to 14 residues. V was pared by 6 bases and J by 0 bases, with 11 bases between. The CDR3: CSVAGRANTGELFF. The CDR3 DNA reads as TGCAGCGTAGCCGGACGGGCGAACACCGGGGAGCTGTTTTTT.